This T cell receptor (beta chain) was identified in a study of cytomegalovirus exposure and HLA in healthy donors. Study-wide background: Of the donors genotyped, 398 in all, around 77% fell in the Caucasian-associated ancestry cluster.

Study results and caveats: Analyses of presence and absence presupposed an approximately uniform sequencing depth across donors. Most TCR beta V segments were productive about 87% or about 30% of the time in an earlier analysis. Later on, an analysis showed TCR association rates differing by HLA locus, with DRB1 the most and HLA-C the fewest.

A note on this clone: Its target is not known.

The PCR used 60 Vbeta and 13 Jbeta primers. Sequencing used immunoSEQ multiplex PCR; TCRdb keeps in-frame clones, though not all of them. Altogether some 130,000 clones are present, roughly two thirds being singletons, with the ten largest covering 1.5% to 2%. The sequence was obtained from a man in his thirties or forties in good health and CMV-seropositive. Sequenced material: PBMCs.

CDR3 sequence reads: CASSPVPETQYF. CDR3 DNA: TGTGCCAGCAGTCCGGTACCAGAGACCCAGTACTTC. The chain uses TRBV6-6 and TRBJ2-5; D uncertain. CDR3 length: 12 residues. Germline CDR1 and CDR2: MNHNY and SVGAGI (reference sequence). Trimming pared 5 bases from V and 4 bases from J, leaving 8 bases between.